This T cell receptor beta chain was profiled in a study of cytomegalovirus exposure and HLA in healthy donors. Study-wide results and caveats: Later work found that TCR association rates differed between HLA loci; DRB1 had the most and HLA-C the fewest. Earlier findings revealed that most TCR beta V segments proved productive either about 87% or about 30% of the time.

A multiplex PCR was run with 60 Vbeta primers and 13 Jbeta primers. The table came from immunoSEQ multiplex PCR; TCRdb's copy has only in-frame clones and leaves some out. The sample has about 200,000 clones; 80% to 85% are singletons. Germline V gene lookup returns CDR1 SGHDN and CDR2 FVKESK. CDR3 length: 16 residues. V lost 4 bases, J lost 6 bases, and 13 bases stayed unmatched. This clone was picked up one time. Its cognate antigen is unknown. The V call is TRBV14, the J call TRBJ2-5; 8 bases map to TRBD2. This sequence originates from a woman between 40 and 55 years old in good health and CMV-seronegative. Source material: PBMCs. CDR3 in DNA: TGTGCCAGCAGCCCCAGTAGCAGCGGGAGAGTCAAGACCCAGTACTTC. It encodes CASSPSSSGRVKTQYF.